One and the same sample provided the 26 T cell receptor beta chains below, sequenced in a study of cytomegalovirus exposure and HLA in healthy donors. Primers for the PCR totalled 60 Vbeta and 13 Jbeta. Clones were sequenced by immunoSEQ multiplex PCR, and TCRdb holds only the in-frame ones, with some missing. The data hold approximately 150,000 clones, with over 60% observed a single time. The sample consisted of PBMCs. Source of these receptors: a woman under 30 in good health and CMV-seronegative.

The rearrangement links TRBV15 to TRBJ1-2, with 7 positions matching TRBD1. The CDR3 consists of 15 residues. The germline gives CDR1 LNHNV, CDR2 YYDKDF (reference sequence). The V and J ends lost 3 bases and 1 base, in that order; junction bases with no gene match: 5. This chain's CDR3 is CATSSWDSDNYGYTF. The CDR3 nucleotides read TGTGCCACCAGCAGCTGGGACAGTGATAACTATGGCTACACCTTC.

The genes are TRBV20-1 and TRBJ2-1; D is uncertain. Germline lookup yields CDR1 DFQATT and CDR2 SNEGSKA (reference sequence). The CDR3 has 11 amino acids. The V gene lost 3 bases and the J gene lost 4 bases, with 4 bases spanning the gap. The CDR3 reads CSASRYNEQFF. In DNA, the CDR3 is TGCAGTGCTAGCCGTTACAATGAGCAGTTCTTC.

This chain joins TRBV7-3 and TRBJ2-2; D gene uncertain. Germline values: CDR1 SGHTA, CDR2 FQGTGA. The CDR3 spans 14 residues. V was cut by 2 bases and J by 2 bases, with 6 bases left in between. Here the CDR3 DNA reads TGTGCCAGCAGCTTAGGGCAAAACACCGGGGAGCTGTTTTTT. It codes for CASSLGQNTGELFF.

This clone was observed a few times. In nucleotides, the CDR3 is TGCGCCAGCAGCGTGTACACGAACACTGAAGCTTTCTTT. This translates into CASSVYTNTEAFF. The V gene is TRBV5-1, the J gene TRBJ1-1; D unclear. The ends were cut back, 4 bases at V and 1 base at J, with 8 bases in the middle. The germline gives CDR1 SGHRS, CDR2 YFSETQ. The CDR3 runs to 13 residues.

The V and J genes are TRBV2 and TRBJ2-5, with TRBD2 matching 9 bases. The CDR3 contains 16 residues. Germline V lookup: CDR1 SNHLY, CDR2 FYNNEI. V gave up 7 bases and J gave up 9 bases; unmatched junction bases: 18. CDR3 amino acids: CASNRDSRRAGGAQYF. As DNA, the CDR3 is TGTGCCAGCAACCGGGACTCACGACGCGCGGGAGGGGCCCAGTACTTC.

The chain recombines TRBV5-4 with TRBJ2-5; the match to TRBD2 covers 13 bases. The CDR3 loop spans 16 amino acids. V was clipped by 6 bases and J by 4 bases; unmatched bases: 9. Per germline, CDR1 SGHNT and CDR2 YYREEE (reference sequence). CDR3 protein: CASKAGTSGMVETQYF. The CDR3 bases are TGTGCCAGCAAGGCCGGGACTAGCGGGATGGTAGAGACCCAGTACTTC.

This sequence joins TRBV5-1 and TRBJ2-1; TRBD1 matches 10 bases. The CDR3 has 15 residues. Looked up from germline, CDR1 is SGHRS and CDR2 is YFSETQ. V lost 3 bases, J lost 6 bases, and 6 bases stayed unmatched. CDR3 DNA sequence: TGCGCCAGCAGCTCCGGGACAGGGGTGAGCAATGAGCAGTTCTTC. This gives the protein CASSSGTGVSNEQFF. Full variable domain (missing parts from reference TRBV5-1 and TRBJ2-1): KAGVTQTPRYLIKTRGQQVTLSCSPISGHRSVSWYQQTPGQGLQFLFEYFSETQRNKGNFPGRFSGRQFSNSRSEMNVSTLELGDSALYLCASSSGTGVSNEQFFGPGTRLTVL.

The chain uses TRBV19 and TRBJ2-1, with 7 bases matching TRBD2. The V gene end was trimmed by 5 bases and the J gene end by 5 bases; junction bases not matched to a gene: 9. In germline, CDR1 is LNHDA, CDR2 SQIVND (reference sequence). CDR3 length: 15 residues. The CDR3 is CASSPWGGVDNEQFF. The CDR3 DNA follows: TGTGCCAGTAGTCCCTGGGGGGGAGTCGACAATGAGCAGTTCTTC.

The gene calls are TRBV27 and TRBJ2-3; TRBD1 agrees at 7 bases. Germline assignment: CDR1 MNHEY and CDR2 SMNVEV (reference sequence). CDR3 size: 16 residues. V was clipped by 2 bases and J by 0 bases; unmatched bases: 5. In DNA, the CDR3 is TGTGCCAGCAGTTTAAGTTGGACAGGTAGCACAGATACGCAGTATTTT. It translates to CASSLSWTGSTDTQYF.

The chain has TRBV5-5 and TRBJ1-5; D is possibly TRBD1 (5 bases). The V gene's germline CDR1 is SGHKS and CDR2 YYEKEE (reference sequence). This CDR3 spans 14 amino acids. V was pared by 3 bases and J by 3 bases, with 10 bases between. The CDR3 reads CASSSRQTNQPQHF. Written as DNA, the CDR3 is TGTGCCAGCAGCTCACGACAGACCAATCAGCCCCAGCATTTT.

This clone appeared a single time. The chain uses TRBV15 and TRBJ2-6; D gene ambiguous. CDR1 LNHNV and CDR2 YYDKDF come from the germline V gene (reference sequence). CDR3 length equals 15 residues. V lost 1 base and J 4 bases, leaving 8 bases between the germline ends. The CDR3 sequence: CATSRANEGANVLTF. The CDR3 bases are TGTGCCACCAGCAGAGCCAATGAGGGGGCCAACGTCCTGACTTTC.

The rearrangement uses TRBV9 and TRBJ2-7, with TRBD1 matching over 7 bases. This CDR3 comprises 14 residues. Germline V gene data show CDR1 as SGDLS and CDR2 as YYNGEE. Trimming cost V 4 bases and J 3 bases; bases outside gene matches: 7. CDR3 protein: CASSPTDRFYEQYF. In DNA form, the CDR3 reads TGTGCCAGCAGCCCGACGGACAGGTTCTACGAGCAGTACTTC.

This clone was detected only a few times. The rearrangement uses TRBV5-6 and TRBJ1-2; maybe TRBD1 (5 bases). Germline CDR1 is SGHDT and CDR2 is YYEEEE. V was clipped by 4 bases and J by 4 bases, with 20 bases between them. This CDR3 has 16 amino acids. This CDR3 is CASSKPPGTFGYGYTF. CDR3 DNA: TGTGCCAGCAGCAAACCACCCGGGACTTTTGGCTATGGCTACACCTTC. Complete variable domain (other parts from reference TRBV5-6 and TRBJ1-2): DAGVTQSPTHLIKTRGQQVTLRCSPKSGHDTVSWYQQALGQGPQFIFQYYEEEERQRGNFPDRFSGHQFPNYSSELNVNALLLGDSALYLCASSKPPGTFGYGYTFGSGTRLTVV.

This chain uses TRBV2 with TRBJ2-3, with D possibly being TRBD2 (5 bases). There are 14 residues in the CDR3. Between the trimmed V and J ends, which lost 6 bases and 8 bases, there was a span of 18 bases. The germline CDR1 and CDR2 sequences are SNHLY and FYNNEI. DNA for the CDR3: TGTGCCAGCAGCCCAGAAACGGGGATTGGTACGCAGTATTTT. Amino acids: CASSPETGIGTQYF.

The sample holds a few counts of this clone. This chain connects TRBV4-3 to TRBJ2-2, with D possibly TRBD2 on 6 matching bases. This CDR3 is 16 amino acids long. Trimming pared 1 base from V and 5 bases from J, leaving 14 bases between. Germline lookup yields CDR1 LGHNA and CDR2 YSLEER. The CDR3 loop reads CASSQARDLRTGELFF. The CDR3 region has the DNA TGCGCCAGCAGCCAAGCCCGGGACTTAAGAACCGGGGAGCTGTTTTTT.

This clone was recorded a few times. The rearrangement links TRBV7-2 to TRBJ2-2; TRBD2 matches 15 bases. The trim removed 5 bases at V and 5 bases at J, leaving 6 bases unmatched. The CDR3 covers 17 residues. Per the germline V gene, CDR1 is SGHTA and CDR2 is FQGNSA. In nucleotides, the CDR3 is TGTGCCAGCAGCGTCGGACTAGCGGGAGGGTTGACCGGGGAGCTGTTTTTT. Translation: CASSVGLAGGLTGELFF.

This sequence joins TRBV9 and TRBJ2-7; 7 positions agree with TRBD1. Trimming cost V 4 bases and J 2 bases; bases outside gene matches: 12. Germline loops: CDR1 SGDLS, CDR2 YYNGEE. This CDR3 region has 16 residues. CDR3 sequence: CASSKLGQFTTYEQYF. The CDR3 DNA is TGTGCCAGCAGCAAACTGGGACAGTTCACTACCTACGAGCAGTACTTC.

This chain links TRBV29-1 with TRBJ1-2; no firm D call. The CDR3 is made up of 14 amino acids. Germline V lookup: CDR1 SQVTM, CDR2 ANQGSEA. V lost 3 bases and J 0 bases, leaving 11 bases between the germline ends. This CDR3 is CSVDHIRANYGYTF. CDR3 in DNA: TGCAGCGTTGATCACATTCGGGCTAACTATGGCTACACCTTC.

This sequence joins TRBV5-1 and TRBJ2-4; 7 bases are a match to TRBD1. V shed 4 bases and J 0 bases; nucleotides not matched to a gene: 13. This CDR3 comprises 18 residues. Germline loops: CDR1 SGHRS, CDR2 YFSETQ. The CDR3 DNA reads TGCGCCAGCAGCCCGCGGACAGGCTATTTCTTAGCCAAAAACATTCAGTACTTC. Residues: CASSPRTGYFLAKNIQYF. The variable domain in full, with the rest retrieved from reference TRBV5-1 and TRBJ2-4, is KAGVTQTPRYLIKTRGQQVTLSCSPISGHRSVSWYQQTPGQGLQFLFEYFSETQRNKGNFPGRFSGRQFSNSRSEMNVSTLELGDSALYLCASSPRTGYFLAKNIQYFGAGTRLSVL.

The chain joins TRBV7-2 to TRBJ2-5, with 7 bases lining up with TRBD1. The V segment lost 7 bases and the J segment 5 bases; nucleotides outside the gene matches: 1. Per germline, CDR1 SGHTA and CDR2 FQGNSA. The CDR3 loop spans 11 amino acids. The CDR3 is CASTQGETQYF. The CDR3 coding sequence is TGTGCCAGCACACAGGGGGAGACCCAGTACTTC.

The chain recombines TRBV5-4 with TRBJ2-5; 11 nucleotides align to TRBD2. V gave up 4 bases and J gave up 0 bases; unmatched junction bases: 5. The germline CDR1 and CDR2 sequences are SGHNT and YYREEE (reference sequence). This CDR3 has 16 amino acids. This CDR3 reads CASSDPGLADQETQYF. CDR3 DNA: TGTGCCAGCAGCGACCCGGGACTAGCGGACCAAGAGACCCAGTACTTC.

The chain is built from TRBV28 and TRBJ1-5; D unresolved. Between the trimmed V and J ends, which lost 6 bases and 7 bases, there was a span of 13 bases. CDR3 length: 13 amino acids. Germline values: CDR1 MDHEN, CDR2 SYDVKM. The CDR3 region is CASRPSDYQPQHF. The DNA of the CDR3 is TGTGCCAGCAGGCCATCAGATTACCAGCCCCAGCATTTT.

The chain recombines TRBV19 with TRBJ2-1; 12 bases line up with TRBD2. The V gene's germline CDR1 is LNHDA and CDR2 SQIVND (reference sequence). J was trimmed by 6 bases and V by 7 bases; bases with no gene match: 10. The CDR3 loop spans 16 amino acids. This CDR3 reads CASTRTSGIRVNEQFF. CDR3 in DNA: TGTGCCAGTACTCGGACTAGCGGGATAAGGGTCAATGAGCAGTTCTTC.

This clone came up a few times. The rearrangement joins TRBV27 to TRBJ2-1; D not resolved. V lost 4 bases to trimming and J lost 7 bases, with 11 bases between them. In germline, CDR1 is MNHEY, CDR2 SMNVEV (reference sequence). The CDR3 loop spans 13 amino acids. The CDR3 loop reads CASSWSRANEQFF. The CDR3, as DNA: TGTGCCAGCAGTTGGTCTAGAGCGAATGAGCAGTTCTTC.

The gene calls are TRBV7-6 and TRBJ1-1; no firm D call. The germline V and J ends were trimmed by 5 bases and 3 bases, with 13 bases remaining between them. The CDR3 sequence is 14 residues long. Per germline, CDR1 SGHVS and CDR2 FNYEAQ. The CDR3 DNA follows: TGTGCCAGCAGCCCACGGTCCAGGTACACTGAAGCTTTCTTT. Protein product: CASSPRSRYTEAFF.

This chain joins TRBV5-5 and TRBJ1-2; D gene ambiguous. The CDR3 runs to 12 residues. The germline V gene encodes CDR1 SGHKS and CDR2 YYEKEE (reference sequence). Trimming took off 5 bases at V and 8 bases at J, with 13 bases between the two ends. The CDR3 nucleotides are TGTGCCAGCAGGCAACTAGGGTTAGGCTACACCTTC. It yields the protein CASRQLGLGYTF.